This TCR beta chain was identified during a study of blood T cells in healthy people across ages. Study-wide findings and caveats: Estimates of total diversity, which came from one million sequenced T cells, were considered to be underestimates.

No fewer than 6.5 million PBMCs went into each sample. Notes on this clonotype: The antigen remains undetermined.

Alongside a J-beta primer mix, a sample-barcoded 5' primer served in a second PCR lasting roughly 6 to 11 cycles. A template-switch adaptor containing 12 random nucleotides labeled each cDNA molecule. Sequencing recovered at least 2.5 million CDR3-containing paired-end reads from each sample. MiXCR, applied by TCRdb to the 5' RACE reads, yields one record per CDR3 protein. The repertoire holds over 550,000 distinct CDR3 sequences, with about 30% as singletons. Germline CDR1 DFQATT, CDR2 SNEGSKA (reference sequence). CDR3 size: 13 residues. Trimming left V 3 bases short and J 0 bases short, with 9 bases between.

This clonotype was sampled from a woman older than 75 in good health. Sequencing used blood. This chain joins TRBV20-1 and TRBJ2-7, with TRBD2 as a possible D gene (6 bases). In DNA, the CDR3 is TGCAGTGCTAGTGGCGGGGACTCCTACGAGCAGTACTTC. Encoded protein: CSASGGDSYEQYF.